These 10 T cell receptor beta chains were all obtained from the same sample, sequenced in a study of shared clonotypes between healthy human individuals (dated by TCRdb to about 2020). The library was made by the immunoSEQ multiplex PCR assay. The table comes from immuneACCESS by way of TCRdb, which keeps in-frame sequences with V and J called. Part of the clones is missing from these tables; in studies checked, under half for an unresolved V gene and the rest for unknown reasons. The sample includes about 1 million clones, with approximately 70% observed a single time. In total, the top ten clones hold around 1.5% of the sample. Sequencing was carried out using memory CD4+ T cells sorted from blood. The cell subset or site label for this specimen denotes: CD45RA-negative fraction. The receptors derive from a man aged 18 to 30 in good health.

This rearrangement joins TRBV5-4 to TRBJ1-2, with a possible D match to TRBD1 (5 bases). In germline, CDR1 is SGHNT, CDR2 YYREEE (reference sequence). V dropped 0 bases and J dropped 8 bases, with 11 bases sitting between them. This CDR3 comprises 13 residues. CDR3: CASSLGRELGYTF. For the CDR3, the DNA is TGTGCCAGCAGCTTGGGCAGGGAGTTAGGCTACACCTTC. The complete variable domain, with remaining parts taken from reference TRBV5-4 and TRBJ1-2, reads ETGVTQSPTHLIKTRGQQVTLRCSSQSGHNTVSWYQQALGQGPQFIFQYYREEENGRGNFPPRFSGLQFPNYSSELNVNALELDDSALYLCASSLGRELGYTFGSGTRLTVV.

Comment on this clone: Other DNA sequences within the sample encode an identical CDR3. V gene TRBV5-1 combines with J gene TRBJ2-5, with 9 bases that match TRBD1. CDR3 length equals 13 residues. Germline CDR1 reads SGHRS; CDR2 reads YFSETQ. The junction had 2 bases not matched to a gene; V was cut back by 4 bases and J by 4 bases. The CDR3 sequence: CASSGGQGETQYF. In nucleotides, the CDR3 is TGCGCCAGCAGCGGGGGACAGGGAGAGACCCAGTACTTC. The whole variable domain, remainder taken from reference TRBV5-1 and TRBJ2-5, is KAGVTQTPRYLIKTRGQQVTLSCSPISGHRSVSWYQQTPGQGLQFLFEYFSETQRNKGNFPGRFSGRQFSNSRSEMNVSTLELGDSALYLCASSGGQGETQYFGPGTRLLVL.

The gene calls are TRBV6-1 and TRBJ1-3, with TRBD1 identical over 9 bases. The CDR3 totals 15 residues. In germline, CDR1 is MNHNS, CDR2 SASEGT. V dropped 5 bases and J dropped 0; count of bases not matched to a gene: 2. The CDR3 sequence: CASSRTGVSGNTIYF. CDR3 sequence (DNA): TGTGCCAGCAGTCGGACAGGGGTCTCTGGAAACACCATATATTTT.

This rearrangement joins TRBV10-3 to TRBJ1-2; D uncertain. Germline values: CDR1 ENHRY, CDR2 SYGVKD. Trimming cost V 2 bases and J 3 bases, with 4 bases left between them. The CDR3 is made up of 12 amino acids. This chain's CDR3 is CAISETDYGYTF. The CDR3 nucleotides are TGTGCCATCAGTGAGACAGACTATGGCTACACCTTC.

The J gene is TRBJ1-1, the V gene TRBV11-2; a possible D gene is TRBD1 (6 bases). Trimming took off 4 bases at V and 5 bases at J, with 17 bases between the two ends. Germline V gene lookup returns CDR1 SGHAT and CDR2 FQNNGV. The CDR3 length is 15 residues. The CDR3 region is CASSSTGLGGTEAFF. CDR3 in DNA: TGTGCCAGCAGCTCGACTGGTTTAGGGGGGACTGAAGCTTTCTTT.

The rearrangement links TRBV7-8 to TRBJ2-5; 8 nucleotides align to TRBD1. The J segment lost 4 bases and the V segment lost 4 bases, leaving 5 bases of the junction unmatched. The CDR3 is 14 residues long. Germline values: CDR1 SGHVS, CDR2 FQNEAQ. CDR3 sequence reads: CASSSGQGTETQYF. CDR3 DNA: TGTGCCAGCAGCTCCGGACAGGGAACAGAGACCCAGTACTTC.

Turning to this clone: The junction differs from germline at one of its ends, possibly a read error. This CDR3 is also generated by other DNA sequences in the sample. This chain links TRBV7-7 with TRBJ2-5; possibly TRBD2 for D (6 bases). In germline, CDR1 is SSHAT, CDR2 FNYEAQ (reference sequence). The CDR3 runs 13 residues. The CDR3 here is CASSLGGRETQYF. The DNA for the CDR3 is TGTGCTAGCAGCTTAGGAGGGCGAGAGACCCAGTACTTC.

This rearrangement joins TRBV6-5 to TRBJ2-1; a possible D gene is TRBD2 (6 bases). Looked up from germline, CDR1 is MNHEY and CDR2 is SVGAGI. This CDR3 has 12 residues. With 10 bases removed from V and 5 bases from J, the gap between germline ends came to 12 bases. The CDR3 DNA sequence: TGTGCCACACGGAGGGGTAACAATGAGCAGTTCTTC. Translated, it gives CATRRGNNEQFF.

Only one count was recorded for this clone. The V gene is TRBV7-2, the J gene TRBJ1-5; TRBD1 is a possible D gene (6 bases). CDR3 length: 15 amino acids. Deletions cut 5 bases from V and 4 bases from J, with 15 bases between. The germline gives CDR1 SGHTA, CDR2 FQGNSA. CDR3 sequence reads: CASSPRGGGNQPQHF. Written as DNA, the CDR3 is TGTGCCAGCAGCCCAAGGGGGGGAGGGAATCAGCCCCAGCATTTT.

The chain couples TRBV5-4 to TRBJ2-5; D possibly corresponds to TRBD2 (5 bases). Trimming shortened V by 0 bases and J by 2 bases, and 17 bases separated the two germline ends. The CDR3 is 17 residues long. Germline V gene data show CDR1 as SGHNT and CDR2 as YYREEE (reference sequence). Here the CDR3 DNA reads TGTGCCAGCAGCTTGGCCGGGGTAGCGATGACACAAGAGACCCAGTACTTC. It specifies CASSLAGVAMTQETQYF. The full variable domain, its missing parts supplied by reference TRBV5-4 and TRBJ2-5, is ETGVTQSPTHLIKTRGQQVTLRCSSQSGHNTVSWYQQALGQGPQFIFQYYREEENGRGNFPPRFSGLQFPNYSSELNVNALELDDSALYLCASSLAGVAMTQETQYFGPGTRLLVL.